This TCR beta chain emerged from a study of Ad26.COV2.S vaccination and SARS-CoV-2 variants. Study-wide findings and caveats: Quantification of TCR breadth and depth may have yielded underestimates of total T cell responses. Vaccinees and placebo recipients showed similar non-spike TCR breadth.

Using immunoSEQ multiplex PCR, the repertoire was profiled, and TCRdb retains in-frame clones only, with some absent. The sample has 410,000 or so clones, around 90% seen once. The CDR3 sequence is 15 residues long. The trim removed 2 bases at V and 1 base at J, leaving 1 base unmatched. The treatment is: around 19 received Ad26.COV2.S at low or high dose, single or two shots; about 5 received placebo; per-sample allocation not given. Sampling was done on day 63 after the first vaccine or placebo injection. For this clone: Its antigen is still unknown.

The chain couples TRBV23-1 to TRBJ2-2; 7 bases fit TRBD1. TRBV23-1 carries the ORF label, with uncertain function. Material: peripheral blood, obtained in a trial of Ad26.COV2.S vaccine versus placebo. The origin of this receptor is a person between 18 and 60 years old who received the Ad26.COV2.S COVID-19 vaccine or a placebo. The CDR3 coding sequence is TGCGCCAGCAGTCAAGGGACAGAGAACACCGGGGAGCTGTTTTTT. This gives the protein CASSQGTENTGELFF.